A selection of T cell receptor beta chains follows, all from one sample in a study of blood T cell repertoires in COVID-19. The assay was immunoSEQ multiplex PCR, and TCRdb's table has in-frame clones only and misses some. This table holds fewer than 200,000 clones, around 90% found once. Sequencing was carried out using peripheral blood. The receptor source for this set is a woman in her forties or fifties with acute or convalescent COVID-19. Both conserved end residues are part of each CDR3. A D gene is named only where the DNA matches it firmly. The size of a clone is reported for some rows only, either as once, few or many, or as a class for expanded clones.

v_gene	d_gene	j_gene	abundance	CDR3aa	CDR3nt
TRBV5-8	-	TRBJ1-4	-	CASSRNRNEKLFF	TGTGCCAGCAGCAGAAACCGGAATGAAAAACTGTTTTTT
TRBV5-1	TRBD1	TRBJ1-1	-	CASSLVPQGGNTEAFF	TGCGCCAGCAGCTTGGTCCCGCAGGGGGGTAACACTGAAGCTTTCTTT
TRBV19	-	TRBJ2-1	-	CASSMSGFSYNEQFF	TGTGCCAGTAGTATGTCAGGATTCTCCTACAATGAGCAGTTCTTC
TRBV7-9	TRBD2	TRBJ2-5	-	CASSPGLAEETQYF	TGTGCCAGCAGTCCGGGACTAGCGGAAGAGACCCAGTACTTC
TRBV21-1	-	TRBJ2-1	-	CASSTQGRDEQFF	TGTGCCAGCAGCACACAGGGGCGGGATGAGCAGTTCTTC
TRBV2	TRBD1	TRBJ2-7	-	CASSERDRGFYEQYF	TGTGCCAGCAGTGAAAGGGACAGGGGATTCTACGAGCAGTACTTC
TRBV19	-	TRBJ2-7	-	CASSIATDRYEQYF	TGTGCCAGTAGTATTGCGACAGATCGCTACGAGCAGTACTTC
TRBV7-2	-	TRBJ2-6	few	CASSSNRGYGANVLTF	TGTGCCAGCAGCTCAAACCGGGGGTACGGGGCCAACGTCCTGACTTTC
TRBV27	TRBD1	TRBJ2-7	-	CASSPLQDRGFYEQYF	TGTGCCAGCAGTCCCCTCCAAGACAGGGGTTTCTACGAGCAGTACTTC
TRBV7-9	-	TRBJ1-4	-	CASSLSGGANEKLFF	TGTGCCAGCAGCTTGTCAGGAGGCGCTAATGAAAAACTGTTTTTT
TRBV6-2/TRBV6-3	-	TRBJ1-1	-	CASSLQGTNTEAFF	TGTGCCAGCAGTTTACAGGGAACTAACACTGAAGCTTTCTTT
TRBV29-1	-	TRBJ1-1	-	CSVGRGTEAFF	TGCAGCGTTGGCAGGGGCACTGAAGCTTTCTTT
TRBV9	TRBD2	TRBJ2-5	-	CASSVGIAGGETQYF	TGTGCCAGCAGCGTGGGGATAGCGGGGGGAGAGACCCAGTACTTC
TRBV7-2	-	TRBJ2-7	-	CASSKSGEGYEQYF	TGTGCCAGCAGTAAGAGCGGAGAGGGCTACGAGCAGTACTTC
TRBV5-1	-	TRBJ2-1	-	CASSLAPGSYNEQFF	TGCGCCAGCAGCCTGGCACCCGGGAGTTACAATGAGCAGTTCTTC
TRBV19	-	TRBJ1-5	-	CASSNQGNQPQHF	TGTGCCAGTAGTAACCAGGGGAATCAGCCCCAGCATTTT